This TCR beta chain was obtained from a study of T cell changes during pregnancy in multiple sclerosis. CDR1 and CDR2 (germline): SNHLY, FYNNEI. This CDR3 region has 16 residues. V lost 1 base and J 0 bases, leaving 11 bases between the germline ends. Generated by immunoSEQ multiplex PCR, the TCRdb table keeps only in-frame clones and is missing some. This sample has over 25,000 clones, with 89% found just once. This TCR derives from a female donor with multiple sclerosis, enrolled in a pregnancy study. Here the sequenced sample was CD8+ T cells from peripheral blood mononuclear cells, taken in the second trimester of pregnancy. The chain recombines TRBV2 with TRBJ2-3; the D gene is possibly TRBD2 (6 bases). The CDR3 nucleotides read TGTGCCAGCAGTGAAGGGTGGCGGGGCAGCACAGATACGCAGTATTTT. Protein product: CASSEGWRGSTDTQYF.